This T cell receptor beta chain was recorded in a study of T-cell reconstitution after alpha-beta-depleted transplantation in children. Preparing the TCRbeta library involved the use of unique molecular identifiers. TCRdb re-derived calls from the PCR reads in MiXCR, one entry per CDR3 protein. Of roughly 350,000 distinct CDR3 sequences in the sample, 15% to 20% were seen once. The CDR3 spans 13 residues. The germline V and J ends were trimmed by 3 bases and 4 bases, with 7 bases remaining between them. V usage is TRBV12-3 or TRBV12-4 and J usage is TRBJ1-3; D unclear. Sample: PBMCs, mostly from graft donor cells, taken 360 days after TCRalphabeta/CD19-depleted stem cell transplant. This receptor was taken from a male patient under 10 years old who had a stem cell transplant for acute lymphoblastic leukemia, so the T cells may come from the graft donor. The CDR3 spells CASSFGRGNTIYF. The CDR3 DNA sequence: TGTGCCAGCAGTTTTGGGCGGGGAAACACCATATATTTT.